The sequence of this TCR beta chain was determined in a study of OX40 agonist ivuxolimab in advanced cancers. Sequenced by immunoSEQ multiplex PCR; TCRdb stores in-frame clones only, minus some. Here the sample spans fewer than 40,000 clones, roughly 87% being singletons. V shed 3 bases and J shed 1 base, with 13 bases lying between them. This CDR3 region has 15 residues. CDR1 and CDR2 from the germline V gene are GTSNPN and SVGIG (reference sequence). The sequences come from CD4+ or CD8+ T cells sorted from blood, collected in a trial of the OX40 agonist ivuxolimab. This chain links TRBV30 with TRBJ1-5, with a tentative D call TRBD1 (6 bases). The receptor's source is an adult with an advanced solid tumor such as melanoma, head and neck, liver or kidney cancer. For the CDR3, the DNA is TGTGCCTGGAGGTTTAACAGGGAGAGCAATCAGCCCCAGCATTTT. Translating gives CAWRFNRESNQPQHF. Complete variable domain (other parts from reference TRBV30 and TRBJ1-5): SQTIHQWPATLVQPVGSPLSLECTVEGTSNPNLYWYRQAAGRGLQLLFYSVGIGQISSEVPQNLSASRPQDRQFILSSKKLLLSDSGFYLCAWRFNRESNQPQHFGDGTRLSIL.